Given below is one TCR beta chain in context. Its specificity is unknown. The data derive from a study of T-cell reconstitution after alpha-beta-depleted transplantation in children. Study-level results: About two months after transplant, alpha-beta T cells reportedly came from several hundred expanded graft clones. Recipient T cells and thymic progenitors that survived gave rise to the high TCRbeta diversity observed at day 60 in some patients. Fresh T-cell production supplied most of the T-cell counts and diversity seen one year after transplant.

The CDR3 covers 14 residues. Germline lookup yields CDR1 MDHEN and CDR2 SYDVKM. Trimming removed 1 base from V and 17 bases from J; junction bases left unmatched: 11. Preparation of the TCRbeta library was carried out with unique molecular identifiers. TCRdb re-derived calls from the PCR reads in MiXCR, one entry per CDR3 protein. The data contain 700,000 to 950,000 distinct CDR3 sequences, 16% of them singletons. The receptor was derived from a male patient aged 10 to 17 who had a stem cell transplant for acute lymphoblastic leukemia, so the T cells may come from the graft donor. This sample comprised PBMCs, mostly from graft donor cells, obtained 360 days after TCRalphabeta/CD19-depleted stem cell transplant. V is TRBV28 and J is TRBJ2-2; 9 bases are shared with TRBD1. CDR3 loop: CASSLSWDREKFFF. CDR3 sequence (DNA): TGTGCCAGCAGTTTATCTTGGGACAGGGAAAAATTCTTTTTT.